This T cell receptor beta chain was sequenced in a study of CD8 T cells in ankylosing spondylitis. This clonotype was counted only a few times. Its antigen is unidentified. Overall study findings and caveats: Clones tied to disease were said to be significantly enriched in matched ankylosing spondylitis synovial fluid. With a CD8+ phenotype, disease-linked clones were relatively rare in peripheral blood. What seemed typical of ankylosing spondylitis blood was a TCR beta motif built from several highly homologous variants. A number of the motif variants had already been described in reactive arthritis synovial fluid and blood.

CDR1 is MDHEN, CDR2 SYDVKM, per germline. The CDR3 loop spans 14 amino acids. The germline V and J ends were trimmed by 6 bases and 4 bases, with 13 bases remaining between them. Generation of TCR beta libraries employed quantitative 5'-RACE incorporating molecular barcodes. TCRdb fed the 5' RACE reads into MiXCR, producing one record per CDR3 protein. Of around 770,000 distinct CDR3 sequences in the sample, around a fifth are singletons; the top ten hold 19%. This receptor was obtained from a male donor with ankylosing spondylitis. The chain employs TRBV28 and TRBJ1-5; the D is unclear. Sequencing was carried out using blood, either unsorted or a sorted T cell fraction (not recorded which). The DNA for the CDR3 is TGTGCCAGCAGCACGGGATCACAGAATCAGCCCCAGCATTTT. Its protein product is CASSTGSQNQPQHF.